This TCR beta chain appears in the sequencing data of a study of T-cell reconstitution after alpha-beta-depleted transplantation in children. Study observations and caveats: Newly generated T cells supplied most T-cell counts and diversity one year post-transplant. Roughly two months post-transplant, alpha-beta T cells reportedly originated from several hundred graft clones that had expanded.

V shed 9 bases and J shed 9 bases, with 18 bases lying between them. The CDR3 has 13 residues. Per germline, CDR1 SEHNR and CDR2 FQNEAQ (reference sequence). As it was prepared, the TCRbeta library received unique molecular identifiers. TCRdb ran MiXCR on the PCR reads and lists one entry per CDR3 protein. Of 7,900 or so distinct CDR3 sequences in the sample, approximately 29% are singletons; the top ten hold 2.2%. As to this clonotype: Its antigen remains unidentified.

V and J are TRBV7-9 and TRBJ1-5; unclear D gene. The sequencing here drew on peripheral blood, taken 60 days after TCRalphabeta/CD19-depleted stem cell transplant. The receptor was derived from a boy in the first two years of life who had a stem cell transplant for SCID, so the T cells may come from the graft donor. The CDR3 DNA is TGTGCCAGGGGCCGTGGGGTCTCTGGGCCCCAGCATTTT. It is translated as CARGRGVSGPQHF.